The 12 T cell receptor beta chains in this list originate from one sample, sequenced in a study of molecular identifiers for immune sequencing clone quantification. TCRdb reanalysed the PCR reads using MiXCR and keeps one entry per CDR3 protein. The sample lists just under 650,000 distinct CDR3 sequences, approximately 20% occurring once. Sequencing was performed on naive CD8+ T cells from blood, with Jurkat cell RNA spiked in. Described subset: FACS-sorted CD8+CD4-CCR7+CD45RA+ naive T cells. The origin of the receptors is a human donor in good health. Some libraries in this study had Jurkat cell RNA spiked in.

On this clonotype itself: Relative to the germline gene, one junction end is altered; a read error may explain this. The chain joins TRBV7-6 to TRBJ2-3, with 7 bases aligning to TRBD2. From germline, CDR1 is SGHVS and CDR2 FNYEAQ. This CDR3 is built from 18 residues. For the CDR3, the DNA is TGTGCCAGCAGATTAGCCGAGAGCGGGACTCCTAGCACAGATACGCAGTATTTT. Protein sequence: CASRLAESGTPSTDTQYF. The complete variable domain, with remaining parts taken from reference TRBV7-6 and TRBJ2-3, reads GAGVSQSPRYKVTKRGQDVALRCDPISGHVSLYWYRQALGQGPEFLTYFNYEAQQDKSGLPNDRFSAERPEGSISTLTIQRTEQRDSAMYRCASRLAESGTPSTDTQYFGPGTRLTVL.

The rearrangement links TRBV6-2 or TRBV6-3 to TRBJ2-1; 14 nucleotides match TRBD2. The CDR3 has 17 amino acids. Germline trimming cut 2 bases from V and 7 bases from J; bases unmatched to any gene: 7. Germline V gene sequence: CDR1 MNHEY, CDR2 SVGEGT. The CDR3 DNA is TGTGCCAGCAGTTACCGGAGGACTAGCGGGAGGTCGAATGAGCAGTTCTTC. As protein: CASSYRRTSGRSNEQFF.

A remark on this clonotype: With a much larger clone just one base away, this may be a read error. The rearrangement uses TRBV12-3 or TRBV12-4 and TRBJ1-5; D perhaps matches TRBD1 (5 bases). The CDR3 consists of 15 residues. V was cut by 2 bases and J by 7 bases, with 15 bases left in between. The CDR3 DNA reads TGTGCCAGCAGTTTATCGGGACCGGGGAAACAGCCCCAGCATTTT. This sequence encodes CASSLSGPGKQPQHF.

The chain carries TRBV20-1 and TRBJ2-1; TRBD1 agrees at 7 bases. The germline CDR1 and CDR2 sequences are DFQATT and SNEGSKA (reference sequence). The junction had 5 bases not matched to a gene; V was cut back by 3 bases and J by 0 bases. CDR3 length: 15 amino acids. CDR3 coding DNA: TGCAGTGCTAGGTCGGACAGGAGCTCCTACAATGAGCAGTTCTTC. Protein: CSARSDRSSYNEQFF.

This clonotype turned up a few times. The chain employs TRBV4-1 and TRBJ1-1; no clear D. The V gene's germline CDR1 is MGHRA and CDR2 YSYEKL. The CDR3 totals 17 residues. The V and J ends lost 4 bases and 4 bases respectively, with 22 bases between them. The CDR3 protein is CASSLPPVGSPPTEAFF. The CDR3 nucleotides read TGCGCCAGCAGCCTCCCCCCGGTCGGATCACCCCCCACTGAAGCTTTCTTT.

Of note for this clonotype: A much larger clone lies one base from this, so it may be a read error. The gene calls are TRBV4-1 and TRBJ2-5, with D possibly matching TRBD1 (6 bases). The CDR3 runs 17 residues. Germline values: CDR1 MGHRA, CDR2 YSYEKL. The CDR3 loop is CASSQERYGTLQETQHF. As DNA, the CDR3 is TGCGCCAGCAGCCAAGAGAGGTACGGGACACTTCAAGAGACCCAGCACTTC.

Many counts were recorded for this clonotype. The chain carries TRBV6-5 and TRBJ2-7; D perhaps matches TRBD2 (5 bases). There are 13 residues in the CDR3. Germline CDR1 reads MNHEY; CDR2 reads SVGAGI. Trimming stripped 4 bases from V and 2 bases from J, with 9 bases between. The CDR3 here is CASSWTEAYEQYF. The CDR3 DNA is TGTGCCAGCAGTTGGACTGAGGCCTACGAGCAGTACTTC.

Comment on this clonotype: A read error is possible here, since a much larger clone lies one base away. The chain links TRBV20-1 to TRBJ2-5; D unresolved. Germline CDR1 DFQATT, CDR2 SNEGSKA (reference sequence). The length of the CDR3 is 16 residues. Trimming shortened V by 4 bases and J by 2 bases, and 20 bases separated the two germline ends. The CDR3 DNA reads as TGCAGTGCTACCCCCGACCTTCAAGAATTTCAAGAGACCCAGTACTTC. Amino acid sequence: CSATPDLQEFQETQYF.

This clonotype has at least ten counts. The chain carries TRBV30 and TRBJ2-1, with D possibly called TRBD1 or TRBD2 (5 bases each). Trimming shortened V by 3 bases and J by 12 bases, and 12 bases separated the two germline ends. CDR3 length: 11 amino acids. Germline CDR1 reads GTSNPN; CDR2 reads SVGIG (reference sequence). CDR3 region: CAWRLGRGQFF. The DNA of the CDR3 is TGTGCCTGGAGACTGGGACGGGGGCAGTTCTTC.

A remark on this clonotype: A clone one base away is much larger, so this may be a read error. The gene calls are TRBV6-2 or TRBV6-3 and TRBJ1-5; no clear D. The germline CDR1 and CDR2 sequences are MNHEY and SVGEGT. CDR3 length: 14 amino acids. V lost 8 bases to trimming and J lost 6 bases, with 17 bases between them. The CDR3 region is CASCSGLAVQPQHF. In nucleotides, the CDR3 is TGTGCCAGCTGTTCGGGGTTGGCGGTTCAGCCCCAGCATTTT.

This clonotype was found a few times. CDR3 sequence reads: CASNGLAGANTGELFF. As DNA, the CDR3 is TGTGCCAGTAATGGACTAGCGGGGGCGAACACCGGGGAGCTGTTTTTT. V and J are TRBV19 and TRBJ2-2; 13 bases are shared with TRBD2. The J segment lost 0 bases and the V segment lost 7 bases, leaving 2 bases of the junction unmatched. CDR1 LNHDA and CDR2 SQIVND come from the germline V gene (reference sequence). The CDR3 is 16 amino acids.

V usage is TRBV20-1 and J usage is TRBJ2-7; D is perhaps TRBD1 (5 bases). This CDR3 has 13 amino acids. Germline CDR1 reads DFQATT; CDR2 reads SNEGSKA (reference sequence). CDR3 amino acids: CMTEPRTTYEQYF. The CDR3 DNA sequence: TGCATGACAGAACCTCGAACAACCTACGAGCAGTACTTC.